The TCR beta chain described here comes from a study of blood T cells in healthy people across ages. A second PCR, run for roughly 7 to 12 cycles, used a sample-barcoded 5' primer plus a J-beta primer mix. TCRdb independently ran MiXCR on the 5' RACE reads; one entry per CDR3 protein. The sample lists some 880,000 distinct CDR3 sequences; around 34% were seen once. Staff drew roughly 10 milliliters of peripheral blood from each donor. On this clonotype: Its cognate antigen is unknown.

Study-wide points: Aged donors had fewer naive CD4+ cells and lower diversity than long-lived donors.

Trimming cost V 7 bases and J 4 bases, with 13 bases left between them. CDR3 size: 12 residues. Germline values: CDR1 SQVTM, CDR2 ANQGSEA. The source is a man between 18 and 29 years old in good health. The J gene is TRBJ1-1, the V gene TRBV29-1, with TRBD1 as a possible D gene (5 bases). Sequencing was carried out using blood. The CDR3 nucleotides read TGCAGCGCCAAGACAGATTCCACTGAAGCTTTCTTT. This gives the protein CSAKTDSTEAFF.